This T cell receptor (beta chain) was observed in a study of cytomegalovirus exposure and HLA in healthy donors. The length of the CDR3 is 14 residues. Germline loops: CDR1 SGHAT, CDR2 FQDESV (reference sequence). V lost 7 bases and J lost 0; bases outside the gene matches: 5. It was with 60 Vbeta and 13 Jbeta primers that the PCR ran. This table comes from immunoSEQ multiplex PCR, and its TCRdb copy is limited to in-frame clones, with some not included. The sample lists fewer than 150,000 clones, about four fifths seen once, with around 3.9% in the top ten. The chain recombines TRBV11-1 with TRBJ2-7, with 8 bases matching TRBD1. The receptor was isolated from a man aged 35-49 years in good health and CMV-seropositive. Sequenced material: PBMCs. CDR3 residues: CASNGQGDSYEQYF. CDR3 nucleotide sequence: TGTGCCAGCAACGGACAGGGAGACTCCTACGAGCAGTACTTC. Filled out from reference TRBV11-1 and TRBJ2-7, the complete variable domain reads EAEVAQSPRYKITEKSQAVAFWCDPISGHATLYWYRQILGQGPELLVQFQDESVVDDSQLPKDRFSAERLKGVDSTLKIQPAELGDSAMYLCASNGQGDSYEQYFGPGTRLTVT.